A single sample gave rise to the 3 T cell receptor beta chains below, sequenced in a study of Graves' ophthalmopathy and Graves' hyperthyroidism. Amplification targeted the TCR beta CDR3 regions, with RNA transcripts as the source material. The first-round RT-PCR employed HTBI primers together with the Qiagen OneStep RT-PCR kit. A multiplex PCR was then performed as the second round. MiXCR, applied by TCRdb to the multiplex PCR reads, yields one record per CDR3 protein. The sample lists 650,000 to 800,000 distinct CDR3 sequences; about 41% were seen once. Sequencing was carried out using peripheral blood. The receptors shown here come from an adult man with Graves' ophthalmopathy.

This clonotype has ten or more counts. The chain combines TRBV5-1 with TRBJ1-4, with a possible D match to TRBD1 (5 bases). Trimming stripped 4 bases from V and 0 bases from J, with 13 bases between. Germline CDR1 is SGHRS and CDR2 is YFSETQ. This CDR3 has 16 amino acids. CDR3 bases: TGCGCCAGCAGCACCGGGACCGCCGCAACTAATGAAAAACTGTTTTTT. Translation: CASSTGTAATNEKLFF.

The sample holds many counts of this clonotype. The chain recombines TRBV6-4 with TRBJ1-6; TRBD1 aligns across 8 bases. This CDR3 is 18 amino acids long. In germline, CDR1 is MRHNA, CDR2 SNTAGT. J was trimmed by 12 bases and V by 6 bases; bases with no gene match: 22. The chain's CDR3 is CASSQRTREDRVKRPLHF. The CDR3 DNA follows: TGTGCCAGCAGCCAACGAACGCGAGAGGACAGGGTAAAACGACCCCTCCACTTT.

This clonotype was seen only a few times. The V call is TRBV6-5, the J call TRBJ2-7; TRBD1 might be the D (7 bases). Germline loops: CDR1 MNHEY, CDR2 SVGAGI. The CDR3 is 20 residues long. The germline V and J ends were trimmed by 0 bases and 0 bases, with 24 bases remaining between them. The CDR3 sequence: CASSYSFTDRRPGDSYEQYF. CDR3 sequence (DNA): TGTGCCAGCAGTTACTCGTTCACGGACAGGCGACCGGGGGACTCCTACGAGCAGTACTTC.